Below are 18 T cell receptor beta chains sequenced from a single sample in a study of T cell changes during pregnancy in multiple sclerosis (dated by TCRdb to the late 2010s). Library preparation employed the immunoSEQ multiplex PCR assay. TCRdb carries this immuneACCESS record with in-frame sequences only. Its versions omit some clonotypes, under half of them owing to an unresolved V gene in the studies checked, with the rest unexplained. This sample is represented by about 59,000 clones; over 85% of them were singletons. Of the sample, about 2.6% is held by the ten largest clones. Sequencing was performed on CD8+ T cells from peripheral blood mononuclear cells, taken in the third trimester of pregnancy. These receptors all stem from a female donor with multiple sclerosis, enrolled in a pregnancy study.

The rearrangement joins TRBV5-4 to TRBJ1-2; unclear D gene. This CDR3 spans 13 amino acids. Trimming stripped 2 bases from V and 8 bases from J, with 13 bases between. Germline V lookup: CDR1 SGHNT, CDR2 YYREEE (reference sequence). The CDR3 DNA reads TGTGCCAGCAGCTTCCGGGGTTTAGGGGGCTACACCTTC. Amino acid sequence: CASSFRGLGGYTF.

The chain joins TRBV1 to TRBJ2-5; TRBD2, the D gene given by the table, was not confirmed from the DNA. TRBV1 is assigned pseudogene status. There are 15 residues in the CDR3. The CDR3 loop is CTSTPLEGERETQYF. DNA for the CDR3: TGCACCAGCACTCCTCTAGAGGGAGAGAGGGAGACCCAGTACTTC.

The chain links TRBV2 to TRBJ2-2; 8 positions agree with TRBD1. With 7 bases clipped from V and 9 bases from J, the junction kept 7 bases outside the gene matches. Looked up from germline, CDR1 is SNHLY and CDR2 is FYNNEI. CDR3 length: 13 residues. The CDR3 loop is CASTPGGPRELFF. CDR3 bases: TGTGCCAGCACCCCAGGGGGCCCCAGGGAGCTGTTTTTT.

This chain uses TRBV9 with TRBJ2-1; no firm D call. V was trimmed by 2 bases and J by 8 bases, leaving 11 bases between them. Germline V gene lookup returns CDR1 SGDLS and CDR2 YYNGEE. This CDR3 has 13 residues. CDR3 protein: CASSVGRGDEQFF. The CDR3 DNA is TGTGCCAGCAGCGTTGGCCGAGGCGATGAGCAGTTCTTC.

The V gene is TRBV10-3, the J gene TRBJ1-5; D perhaps matches TRBD1 (6 bases). The V and J ends lost 3 bases and 0 bases respectively, with 12 bases between them. This CDR3 has 16 residues. Germline V gives CDR1 ENHRY, CDR2 SYGVKD. The CDR3 bases are TGTGCCATCAGTGACAACAGGGACGTTAGCAATCAGCCCCAGCATTTT. Translating it yields CAISDNRDVSNQPQHF.

V is TRBV5-1 and J is TRBJ1-2; D perhaps matches TRBD1 (6 bases). The CDR3 runs to 14 residues. The V and J ends lost 3 bases and 5 bases respectively, with 14 bases between them. Germline-derived CDR1 and CDR2 are SGHRS and YFSETQ. CDR3 loop: CASSSQDSWYGYTF. Here the CDR3 DNA reads TGCGCCAGCAGCTCCCAGGACAGCTGGTATGGCTACACCTTC. The whole variable domain, filled in from reference TRBV5-1 and TRBJ1-2, reads KAGVTQTPRYLIKTRGQQVTLSCSPISGHRSVSWYQQTPGQGLQFLFEYFSETQRNKGNFPGRFSGRQFSNSRSEMNVSTLELGDSALYLCASSSQDSWYGYTFGSGTRLTVV.

CDR3 loop: CASGLQVAYEQYF. DNA of the CDR3: TGTGCCAGCGGGTTGCAGGTAGCCTACGAGCAGTACTTC. The chain links TRBV27 to TRBJ2-7; D is undetermined. The CDR3 length is 13 residues. V was cut by 8 bases and J by 2 bases, with 13 bases left in between. Germline-derived CDR1 and CDR2 are MNHEY and SMNVEV (reference sequence).

The J gene is TRBJ1-5, the V gene TRBV6-6; D is ambiguous. The germline gives CDR1 MNHNY, CDR2 SVGAGI (reference sequence). Trimming removed 0 bases at V and 5 bases at J, with 14 bases between. The CDR3 is made up of 16 amino acids. CDR3 sequence: CASSYSDLPWDQPQHF. The CDR3 DNA is TGTGCCAGCAGTTACTCGGACTTGCCGTGGGATCAGCCCCAGCATTTT.

This chain links TRBV27 with TRBJ1-1; D is unresolved. Per the germline V gene, CDR1 is MNHEY and CDR2 is SMNVEV (reference sequence). The CDR3 contains 11 residues. V was shortened by 4 bases and J by 8 bases, with 8 bases between the two germline ends. This chain's CDR3 is CASSWRGEAFF. For the CDR3, the DNA is TGTGCCAGCAGTTGGCGAGGAGAAGCTTTCTTT.

The chain employs TRBV5-1 and TRBJ1-1; D gene unclear. This CDR3 has 13 residues. V was pared by 2 bases and J by 1 base, with 6 bases between. CDR1 is SGHRS and CDR2 is YFSETQ in the germline V gene. CDR3 DNA: TGCGCCAGCAGCTTAACATCGAACACTGAAGCTTTCTTT. Encoded protein: CASSLTSNTEAFF.

V is TRBV5-1 and J is TRBJ2-1; 13 nucleotides agree with TRBD2. CDR3 length: 14 amino acids. CDR1 is SGHRS and CDR2 is YFSETQ in the germline V gene. Trimming took 5 bases from V and 6 from J; bases not matched to a gene: 2. CDR3 nucleotides: TGCGCCAGCAGTGGACTAGCGGGAGTCAATGAGCAGTTCTTC. This translates into CASSGLAGVNEQFF.

The CDR3 DNA sequence: TGTGCCAGCAGTTTATCGGCTAGCATCACCGGGGAGCTGTTTTTT. Its translation: CASSLSASITGELFF. The chain has TRBV27 and TRBJ2-2, with D tentatively TRBD2 (5 bases). Germline V gene data show CDR1 as MNHEY and CDR2 as SMNVEV (reference sequence). Deletions cut 0 bases from V and 4 bases from J, with 9 bases between. The CDR3 sequence is 15 residues long.

V is TRBV28 and J is TRBJ1-5; 9 bases fit TRBD1. V dropped 8 bases and J dropped 4; count of bases not matched to a gene: 3. Germline loops: CDR1 MDHEN, CDR2 SYDVKM. CDR3 length equals 13 residues. The CDR3 loop reads CASRGQGNQPQHF. The CDR3 region has the DNA TGTGCCAGCCGCGGACAGGGGAATCAGCCCCAGCATTTT.

The chain couples TRBV7-9 to TRBJ2-3; 7 bases are a match to TRBD2. This CDR3 contains 14 residues. Germline V gene sequence: CDR1 SEHNR, CDR2 FQNEAQ (reference sequence). V gave up 1 base and J gave up 4 bases; unmatched junction bases: 2. CDR3 DNA: TGTGCCAGCAGCTTAGGTGGGAGGGCAGATACGCAGTATTTT. Its translation is CASSLGGRADTQYF.

This clone was seen only once. The V gene is TRBV5-6, the J gene TRBJ2-7, with 7 bases lining up with TRBD2. J gave up 2 bases and V 2 bases, and 4 bases lay outside the gene matches. Germline CDR1 is SGHDT and CDR2 is YYEEEE. The CDR3 extends over 14 amino acids. The CDR3 here is CASSLGAGAYEQYF. The DNA for the CDR3 is TGTGCCAGCAGCTTAGGGGCGGGAGCCTACGAGCAGTACTTC.

The V call is TRBV2, the J call TRBJ2-1; the D gene is possibly TRBD2 (6 bases). This CDR3 contains 15 residues. V lost 1 base and J 1 base, leaving 8 bases between the germline ends. The germline V gene encodes CDR1 SNHLY and CDR2 FYNNEI. This chain's CDR3 is CASSEGTISYNEQFF. The DNA of the CDR3 is TGTGCCAGCAGTGAAGGGACTATTTCCTACAATGAGCAGTTCTTC.

The rearrangement uses TRBV19 and TRBJ2-1, with 8 bases lining up with TRBD2. With V trimmed by 3 bases and J by 9 bases, 4 bases remained unmatched. The CDR3 extends over 13 amino acids. The germline V gene encodes CDR1 LNHDA and CDR2 SQIVND (reference sequence). CDR3 amino acids: CASSMTSAIEQFF. The CDR3 bases are TGTGCCAGTAGTATGACTAGCGCCATTGAGCAGTTCTTC.

The V gene is TRBV30, the J gene TRBJ2-7, with TRBD1 matching 7 bases. CDR3 length: 15 amino acids. The trim removed 3 bases at V and 0 bases at J, leaving 8 bases unmatched. Germline CDR1 and CDR2: GTSNPN and SVGIG (reference sequence). In DNA form, the CDR3 reads TGTGCCTGGAGGTACCGGGACAGAGGCTCCTACGAGCAGTACTTC. It encodes CAWRYRDRGSYEQYF.